Each of the 8 T cell receptor beta chains below was sequenced from the same sample in a study of blood T cells in healthy people across ages. Together with a sample-barcoded 5' primer, a J-beta primer mix was included in a second PCR lasting about 6 to 11 cycles. Using its own MiXCR run on the 5' RACE reads, TCRdb lists one record per CDR3 protein. The repertoire holds around 870,000 distinct CDR3 sequences, about 30% seen once, with around a sixth in the top ten. The sequenced sample was blood. The receptors derive from a woman of 80 years or more in good health.

The V gene is TRBV2, the J gene TRBJ2-7; TRBD2 is a possible D gene (5 bases). The J call may be mistaken, given a closer DNA end match to TRBJ2-5. The length of the CDR3 is 14 residues. The germline gives CDR1 SNHLY, CDR2 FYNNEI. CDR3 coding DNA: TGTGCCAGCAATGATAACGGGGTCGGAGAGACCCAGTACTTC. This codes for CASNDNGVGETQYF.

A note on this clonotype: This sequence may be a read error, since a much larger clone differs from it by one base. The rearrangement uses TRBV11-2 and TRBJ2-3, with 8 bases lining up with TRBD2. The germline V gene encodes CDR1 SGHAT and CDR2 FQNNGV. CDR3 size: 17 residues. Here the CDR3 reads CAGSWRRGGISTDTQYF. The CDR3, as DNA: TGTGCCGGCAGCTGGCGGCGCGGGGGGATTAGCACAGATACGCAGTATTTT.

Notes on this clonotype: One junction end disagrees with the germline gene, perhaps due to a read error. J is TRBJ1-2 and V is TRBV3-1; D not certain. Per germline, CDR1 LGHDT and CDR2 YNNKEL (reference sequence). This CDR3 is built from 13 residues. The CDR3 is CAGSHGGYGGYTF. Written as DNA, the CDR3 is TGTGCCGGCAGCCACGGAGGTTATGGTGGCTACACCTTC.

The chain joins TRBV6-4 to TRBJ2-7; D not certain. Trimming removed 6 bases at V and 2 bases at J, with 5 bases between. Germline lookup yields CDR1 MRHNA and CDR2 SNTAGT. The CDR3 has 11 amino acids. For the CDR3, the DNA is TGTGCCAGCAGCGGCCCCTACGAGCAGTACTTC. It is translated as CASSGPYEQYF.

As regards this clonotype: One end of the junction does not line up with germline, which may come from a read error. The chain recombines TRBV7-2 with TRBJ2-1, with 7 bases matching TRBD1. The V gene's germline CDR1 is SGHTA and CDR2 FQGNSA. CDR3 length: 15 amino acids. As DNA, the CDR3 is TGTGCCGGCAGCTTAGTGAGGACAGGCTACAATGAGCAGTTTTTC. Translated, it gives CAGSLVRTGYNEQFF.

This clonotype was seen many times. Given a much more abundant clone one base away, this may be a read error. The V gene is TRBV3-1, the J gene TRBJ2-7; no firm D call. V lost 3 bases and J lost 0, with 3 bases in between. The CDR3 loop spans 12 amino acids. Germline-derived CDR1 and CDR2 are LGHDT and YNNKEL (reference sequence). CDR3 nucleotides: TGTGCCAGCAGCCACAGCTCCTACGAGCAGTACTTC. This encodes CASSHSSYEQYF.

About this clonotype: Since a much larger clone is just one base distant, this may be a read error. The chain couples TRBV7-2 to TRBJ2-7; D uncertain. The germline V gene encodes CDR1 SGHTA and CDR2 FQGNSA. CDR3 length equals 13 residues. The CDR3 loop is CASSPRRVYGQYF. As DNA, the CDR3 is TGTGCCAGCAGCCCCCGGCGCGTCTACGGGCAGTACTTC. The variable domain in full, with the rest retrieved from reference TRBV7-2 and TRBJ2-7, is GAGVSQSPSNKVTEKGKDVELRCDPISGHTALYWYRQSLGQGLEFLIYFQGNSAPDKSGLPSDRFSAERTGGSVSTLTIQRTQQEDSAVYLCASSPRRVYGQYFGPGTRLTVT.

In the case of this clonotype: One base away lies a much larger clone, so this may be a sequencing read error. This rearrangement joins TRBV12-3 or TRBV12-4 to TRBJ1-4; TRBD1 might be the D (6 bases). This CDR3 region has 14 residues. The CDR3 here is CASSPGVNNEKRFF. CDR3 DNA: TGTGCCAGCAGCCCAGGGGTGAATAATGAAAAACGGTTTTTT.